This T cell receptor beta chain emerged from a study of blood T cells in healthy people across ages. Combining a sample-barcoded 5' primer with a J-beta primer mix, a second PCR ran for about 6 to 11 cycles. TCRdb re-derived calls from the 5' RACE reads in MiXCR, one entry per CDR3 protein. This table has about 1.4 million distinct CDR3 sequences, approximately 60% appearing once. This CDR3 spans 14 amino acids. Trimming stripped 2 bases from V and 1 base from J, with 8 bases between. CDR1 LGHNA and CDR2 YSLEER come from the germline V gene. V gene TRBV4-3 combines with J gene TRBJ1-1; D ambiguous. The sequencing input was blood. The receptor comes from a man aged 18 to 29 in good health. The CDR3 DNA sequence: TGCGCCAGCAGCCAATACCTGGGGAACACTGAAGCTTTCTTT. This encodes CASSQYLGNTEAFF.